The next 4 T cell receptor beta chains were all read from a single sample in a study of T cells in Graves' hyperthyroidism and ophthalmopathy. TCR beta CDR3 regions were amplified from RNA. First-round RT-PCR targeting the TCR CDR3 was performed with the HTBI primer set. In TCRdb, the multiplex PCR reads were re-called with MiXCR into one record per CDR3 protein. The data hold a few hundred thousand distinct CDR3 sequences, with approximately 14% observed a single time. Material for sequencing was blood. The receptors were sampled from a woman aged 45-60 years with Graves' hyperthyroidism that later progressed to Graves' ophthalmopathy.

This chain uses TRBV7-2 with TRBJ2-6; TRBD2 matches at 12 bases. J was trimmed by 1 base and V by 4 bases; bases with no gene match: 11. The CDR3 totals 20 residues. The germline gives CDR1 SGHTA, CDR2 FQGNSA. The CDR3 loop reads CASSWARTSGTTSGANVLTF. In DNA, the CDR3 is TGTGCCAGCAGCTGGGCCAGGACTAGCGGGACAACTTCTGGGGCCAACGTCCTGACTTTC.

In this sample, this clonotype turned up many times. The rearrangement uses TRBV6-5 and TRBJ2-5; D is undetermined. The ends were cut back, 9 bases at V and 5 bases at J, with 19 bases in the middle. The CDR3 covers 14 residues. The germline V gene has CDR1 MNHEY and CDR2 SVGAGI. CDR3 amino acids: CASTTPGVRETQYF. The CDR3 bases are TGTGCCAGTACGACACCCGGAGTGCGGGAGACCCAGTACTTC.

This clonotype has a count of ten or more. The CDR3 sequence is CSARGGIAPQHF. The CDR3 DNA follows: TGCAGTGCCAGGGGGGGAATCGCGCCCCAGCATTTT. The chain combines TRBV20-1 with TRBJ1-5; 7 positions match TRBD1. V shed 6 bases, J shed 9 bases, and the junction held 8 bases outside the gene matches. The germline CDR1 and CDR2 sequences are DFQATT and SNEGSKA (reference sequence). This CDR3 contains 12 residues.

This clonotype appeared a few times. Possible read error: a much larger clone is one base away. V is TRBV28 and J is TRBJ2-3, with D unclear. Deletions cut 7 bases from V and 2 bases from J, with 10 bases between. Germline V gene sequence: CDR1 MDHEN, CDR2 SYDVKM. The CDR3 covers 13 residues. This CDR3 is CASTMIVTDTQYF. CDR3 nucleotide sequence: TGTGCCAGCACAATGATAGTCACAGATACGCAGTATTTT.